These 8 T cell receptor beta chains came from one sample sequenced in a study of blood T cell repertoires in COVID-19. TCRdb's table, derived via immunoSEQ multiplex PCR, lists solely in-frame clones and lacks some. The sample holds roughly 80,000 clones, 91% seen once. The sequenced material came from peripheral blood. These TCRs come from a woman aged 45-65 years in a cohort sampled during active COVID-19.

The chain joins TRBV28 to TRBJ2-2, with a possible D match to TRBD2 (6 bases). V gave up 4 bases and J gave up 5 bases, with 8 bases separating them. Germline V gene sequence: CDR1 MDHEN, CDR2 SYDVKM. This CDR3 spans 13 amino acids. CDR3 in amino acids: CASSWRVTGELFF. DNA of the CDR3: TGTGCCAGCAGTTGGAGGGTAACCGGGGAGCTGTTTTTT. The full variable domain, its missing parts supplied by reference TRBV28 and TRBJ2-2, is DVKVTQSSRYLVKRTGEKVFLECVQDMDHENMFWYRQDPGLGLRLIYFSYDVKMKEKGDIPEGYSVSREKKERFSLILESASTNQTSMYLCASSWRVTGELFFGEGSRLTVL.

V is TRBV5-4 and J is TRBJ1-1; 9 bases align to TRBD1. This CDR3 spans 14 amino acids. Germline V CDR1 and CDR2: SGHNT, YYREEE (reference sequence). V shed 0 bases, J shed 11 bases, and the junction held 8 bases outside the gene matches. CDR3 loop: CASSLGGGTGLAFF. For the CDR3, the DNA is TGTGCCAGCAGCTTGGGCGGAGGGACAGGGTTGGCTTTCTTT.

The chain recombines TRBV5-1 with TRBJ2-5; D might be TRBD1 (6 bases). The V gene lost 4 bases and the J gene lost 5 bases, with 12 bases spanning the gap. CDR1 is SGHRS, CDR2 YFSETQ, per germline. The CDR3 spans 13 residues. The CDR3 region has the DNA TGCGCCAGCAGCCCCTCAGGGGTGGAGACCCAGTACTTC. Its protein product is CASSPSGVETQYF. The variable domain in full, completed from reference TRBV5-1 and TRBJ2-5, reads KAGVTQTPRYLIKTRGQQVTLSCSPISGHRSVSWYQQTPGQGLQFLFEYFSETQRNKGNFPGRFSGRQFSNSRSEMNVSTLELGDSALYLCASSPSGVETQYFGPGTRLLVL.

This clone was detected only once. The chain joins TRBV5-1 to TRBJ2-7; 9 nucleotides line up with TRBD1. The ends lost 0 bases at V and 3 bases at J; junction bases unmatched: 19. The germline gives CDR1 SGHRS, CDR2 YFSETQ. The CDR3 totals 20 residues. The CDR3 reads CASSLAFPGQGNVGVYEQYF. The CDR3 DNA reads TGCGCCAGCAGCTTGGCCTTCCCGGGACAGGGAAATGTGGGAGTCTACGAGCAGTACTTC.

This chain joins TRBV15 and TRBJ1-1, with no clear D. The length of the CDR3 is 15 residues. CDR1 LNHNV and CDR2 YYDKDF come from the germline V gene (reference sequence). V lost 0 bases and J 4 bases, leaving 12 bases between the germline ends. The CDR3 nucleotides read TGTGCCACCAGCAGAGATCGGCGGGGTGGCACTGAAGCTTTCTTT. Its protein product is CATSRDRRGGTEAFF. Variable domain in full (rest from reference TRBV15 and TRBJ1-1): DAMVIQNPRYQVTQFGKPVTLSCSQTLNHNVMYWYQQKSSQAPKLLFHYYDKDFNNEADTPDNFQSRRPNTSFCFLDIRSPGLGDTAMYLCATSRDRRGGTEAFFGQGTRLTVV.

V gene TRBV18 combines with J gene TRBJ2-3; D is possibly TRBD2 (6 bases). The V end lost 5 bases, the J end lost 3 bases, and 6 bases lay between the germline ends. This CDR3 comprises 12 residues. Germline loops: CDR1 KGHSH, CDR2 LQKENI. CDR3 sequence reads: CASSAGTDTQYF. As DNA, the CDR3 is TGTGCCAGCTCAGCGGGGACAGATACGCAGTATTTT.

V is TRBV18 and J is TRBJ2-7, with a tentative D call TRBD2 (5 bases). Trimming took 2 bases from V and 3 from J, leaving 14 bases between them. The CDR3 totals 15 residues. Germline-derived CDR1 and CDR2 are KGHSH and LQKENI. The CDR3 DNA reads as TGTGCCAGCTCACCAAACCGGGGAGTCAGCTACGAGCAGTACTTC. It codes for CASSPNRGVSYEQYF.

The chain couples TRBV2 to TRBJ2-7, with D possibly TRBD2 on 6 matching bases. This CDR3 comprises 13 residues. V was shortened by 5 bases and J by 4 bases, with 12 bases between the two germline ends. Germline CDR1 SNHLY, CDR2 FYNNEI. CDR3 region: CASSLLASYEQYF. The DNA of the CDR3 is TGTGCCAGCAGTTTACTAGCTTCGTACGAGCAGTACTTC.